The following is a TCR beta chain sequence with its context. Antigen: not known. Some clones are missing from TCRdb's copy, which holds only in-frame ones; the method was immunoSEQ multiplex PCR. The repertoire holds millions of clones, about 95% seen once, with more than 0.1% in the top ten. V lost 6 bases to trimming and J lost 4 bases, with 18 bases between them. The CDR3 length is 15 residues. Germline V gives CDR1 LNHDA, CDR2 SQIVND (reference sequence). The sample comes from a study of shared clonotypes between healthy human individuals. Whole-study results and caveats: At large depth, rarefaction still showed sorted-subset sequencing to be incomplete.

The sequenced sample was naive CD4+ T cells sorted from blood. Subset reported: CD45RA+ positively selected. The source is a man younger than 35 in good health. The V gene is TRBV19, the J gene TRBJ1-2; D unclear. CDR3 sequence: CASSMYNSGIYGYTF. The DNA of the CDR3 is TGTGCCAGTAGCATGTATAATTCGGGTATCTATGGCTACACCTTC.